The sequence of this T cell receptor beta chain was determined in a study of T cell repertoires in cytomegalovirus infection. TCRdb re-analysed the reads in MiXCR, keeping a single row per CDR3 protein. The sample holds about 340,000 distinct CDR3 sequences, almost 30% seen once. This clonotype was detected a few times. Its antigen is not known. The V end was cut by 0 bases, the J end by 3 bases, with 9 bases between. This CDR3 comprises 14 residues. CDR1 is MNHEY, CDR2 SMNVEV, per germline (reference sequence). The gene calls are TRBV27 and TRBJ2-7; D is tentatively TRBD1 or TRBD2 (6 bases each). The source of this sequence is a human donor in good health (CMV status not recorded). Some clones in this sample may be carry-over from other donors' samples. The sequenced sample was cultured PBMCs, obtained from culture after CMV antigen stimulation. This CDR3 is CASSLSGGVYEQYF. The CDR3 bases are TGTGCCAGCAGTTTATCGGGGGGCGTCTACGAGCAGTACTTC.